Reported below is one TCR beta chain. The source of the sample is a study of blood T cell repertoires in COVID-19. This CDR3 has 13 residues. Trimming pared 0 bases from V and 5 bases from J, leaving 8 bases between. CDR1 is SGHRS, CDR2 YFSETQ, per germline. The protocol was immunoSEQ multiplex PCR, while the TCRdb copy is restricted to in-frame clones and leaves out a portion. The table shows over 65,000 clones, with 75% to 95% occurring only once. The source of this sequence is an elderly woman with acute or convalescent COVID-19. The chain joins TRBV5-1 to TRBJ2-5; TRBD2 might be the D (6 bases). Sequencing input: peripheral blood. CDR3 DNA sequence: TGCGCCAGCAGCTTGGGTAGCGGCGAGACCCAGTACTTC. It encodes CASSLGSGETQYF.